This T cell receptor beta chain came from a study of beta chain features in type 1 diabetes. Overall study results and limits: Patients with type 1 diabetes carried fewer insertions and had more deletions at their VDJ junctions. In every one of the four CD4+ subsets, TCRB CDR3s were moderately but significantly shorter in Type 1 diabetes patients.

Populations isolated by sorting all had purity greater than 95%. Points on this clone: The target antigen is unknown.

The sequenced template was cDNA made from the entire isolated RNA. Produced via immunoSEQ multiplex PCR; TCRdb's table is partial and in-frame only. The data show 500,000 to 800,000 clones, around 12% seen once. The receptor was derived from a man younger than 45 with type 1 diabetes. The sequencing sample was made of naive CD4+ T cells from blood.

In DNA, the CDR3 is TGTGCCAGCTCCGGGAGTAGCAATCAGCCCCAGCATTTT. Its translation is CASSGSSNQPQHF. V and J are TRBV6-5 and TRBJ1-5, with D hard to call. CDR1 MNHEY and CDR2 SVGAGI come from the germline V gene. Trimming took 8 bases from V and 0 from J, leaving 8 bases between them. The CDR3 is 13 amino acids.